Below, 21 T cell receptor beta chains from the same sample are listed, as sequenced in a study of CD8 T cells in ankylosing spondylitis. TCRdb passed the 5' RACE reads through MiXCR, listing each CDR3 protein once. The table has approximately 110,000 distinct CDR3 sequences, 24% seen once. Sequenced input: synovial fluid, either unsorted or a sorted T cell fraction (not recorded which). Receptors originate from a male donor with ankylosing spondylitis.

A few counts support this clonotype. The chain employs TRBV7-2 and TRBJ2-7, with D unresolved. Germline lookup yields CDR1 SGHTA and CDR2 FQGNSA. This CDR3 is built from 14 residues. V gave up 1 base and J gave up 4 bases, with 11 bases separating them. For the CDR3, the DNA is TGTGCCAGCAGCTTAGGAACGCTCGGTTACGAGCAGTACTTC. Residues: CASSLGTLGYEQYF.

This clonotype turned up a few times. The chain joins TRBV6-1 to TRBJ2-4, with D perhaps matching TRBD1 (5 bases). Germline V lookup: CDR1 MNHNS, CDR2 SASEGT. V lost 4 bases to trimming and J lost 0 bases, with 19 bases between them. The CDR3 spans 18 residues. This chain's CDR3 is CASSASVQGSLAKNIQYF. In DNA form, the CDR3 reads TGTGCCAGCAGTGCTTCGGTGCAGGGATCGCTAGCCAAAAACATTCAGTACTTC.

J is TRBJ1-4 and V is TRBV10-1; D uncertain. The CDR3 runs 15 residues. The V gene lost 0 bases and the J gene lost 8 bases, with 13 bases spanning the gap. Germline values: CDR1 WNHNN, CDR2 SYGVQD (reference sequence). In nucleotides, the CDR3 is TGCGCCAGCAGTGAGTCGTCGGGGATCTACGAAAAACTGTTTTTT. Amino acid sequence: CASSESSGIYEKLFF.

The genes are TRBV20-1 and TRBJ2-2, with 10 bases aligning to TRBD1. Looked up from germline, CDR1 is DFQATT and CDR2 is SNEGSKA (reference sequence). Trimming took 4 bases from V and 5 from J; bases not matched to a gene: 4. This CDR3 has 14 residues. The CDR3 is CSAKDRGTTGELFF. In nucleotides, the CDR3 is TGCAGTGCTAAGGACAGGGGGACGACCGGGGAGCTGTTTTTT.

V usage is TRBV6-1 and J usage is TRBJ1-1, with D unclear. Germline CDR1 reads MNHNS; CDR2 reads SASEGT. This CDR3 has 14 residues. Trimming cost V 6 bases and J 0 bases, with 11 bases left between them. The CDR3 sequence is CASSPFNLNTEAFF. The CDR3, as DNA: TGTGCCAGCAGCCCCTTCAATCTGAACACTGAAGCTTTCTTT.

This clonotype was recorded once. The chain is built from TRBV28 and TRBJ2-3; D is perhaps TRBD2 (6 bases). This CDR3 region has 16 residues. The V and J ends lost 0 bases and 0 bases respectively, with 10 bases between them. Germline V gene data show CDR1 as MDHEN and CDR2 as SYDVKM. The CDR3 sequence: CASSLWGGRSTDTQYF. The CDR3 DNA is TGTGCCAGCAGTTTATGGGGGGGACGAAGCACAGATACGCAGTATTTT.

This clonotype was found a few times. V usage is TRBV7-2 and J usage is TRBJ1-4, with D possibly TRBD1 on 5 matching bases. CDR3 size: 15 residues. Germline-derived CDR1 and CDR2 are SGHTA and FQGNSA. Deletions cut 5 bases from V and 1 base from J, with 11 bases between. CDR3 region: CASSPRGITNEKLFF. The CDR3 DNA follows: TGTGCCAGCAGCCCGAGGGGCATAACTAATGAAAAACTGTTTTTT.

The CDR3 DNA sequence: TGTGCCAGCAGCTTAGAGGACAGGGTGGTTGGTGGCTACACCTTC. Amino acids: CASSLEDRVVGGYTF. V gene TRBV7-9 combines with J gene TRBJ1-2; 8 nucleotides agree with TRBD1. Germline V lookup: CDR1 SEHNR, CDR2 FQNEAQ (reference sequence). The CDR3 is 15 amino acids. The V and J ends lost 1 base and 7 bases, in that order; junction bases with no gene match: 8.

The chain recombines TRBV12-3 or TRBV12-4 with TRBJ1-2, with TRBD1 matching 11 bases. Trimming removed 6 bases from V and 7 bases from J; junction bases left unmatched: 7. The CDR3 consists of 14 residues. CDR3 residues: CASRGTGGRVGYTF. The CDR3 DNA is TGTGCCAGCAGAGGGACAGGGGGTCGAGTTGGCTACACCTTC.

The chain couples TRBV7-9 to TRBJ2-2; D not certain. Between the trimmed V and J ends, which lost 7 bases and 2 bases, there was a span of 17 bases. This CDR3 spans 16 amino acids. CDR1 and CDR2 from the germline V gene are SEHNR and FQNEAQ (reference sequence). CDR3 sequence (DNA): TGTGCCAGCACCTCTCCTGGATTAGGAAACACCGGGGAGCTGTTTTTT. Amino acid sequence: CASTSPGLGNTGELFF.

This rearrangement joins TRBV3-1 to TRBJ2-5; a possible D gene is TRBD1 (6 bases). Germline V gene lookup returns CDR1 LGHDT and CDR2 YNNKEL (reference sequence). With 6 bases removed from V and 5 bases from J, the gap between germline ends came to 13 bases. CDR3 size: 13 residues. Written as DNA, the CDR3 is TGTGCCAGCAGTGGCCAGGGGACGGAGACCCAGTACTTC. This gives the protein CASSGQGTETQYF.

This clonotype was observed at least ten times. The rearrangement links TRBV18 to TRBJ1-4, with TRBD1 matching 7 bases. The germline V gene encodes CDR1 KGHSH and CDR2 LQKENI. After removal of 2 bases from V and 8 bases from J, the junction contained 5 bases not matched to a gene. The CDR3 consists of 14 residues. CDR3 region: CASSPGTGEEKLFF. The CDR3 DNA sequence: TGTGCCAGCTCACCAGGTACAGGGGAAGAAAAACTGTTTTTT. The full variable domain, in which reference TRBV18 and TRBJ1-4 provide the parts outside the CDR3, is NAGVMQNPRHLVRRRGQEARLRCSPMKGHSHVYWYRQLPEEGLKFMVYLQKENIIDESGMPKERFSAEFPKEGPSILRIQQVVRGDSAAYFCASSPGTGEEKLFFGSGTQLSVL.

The V and J genes are TRBV6-1 and TRBJ1-1; TRBD1 matches at 11 bases. The CDR3 has 14 amino acids. V dropped 7 bases and J dropped 8; count of bases not matched to a gene: 9. From germline, CDR1 is MNHNS and CDR2 SASEGT. The CDR3 spells CASNKGQGDREAFF. CDR3 in DNA: TGTGCCAGCAATAAGGGACAGGGGGATAGGGAAGCTTTCTTT.

V usage is TRBV2 and J usage is TRBJ1-1, with D possibly matching TRBD1 (5 bases). Germline CDR1 and CDR2: SNHLY and FYNNEI. The CDR3 loop spans 15 amino acids. V lost 4 bases and J lost 6, with 18 bases in between. In DNA form, the CDR3 reads TGTGCCAGCAGTGGATTTGGGGGAGGTGCCGCTGAAGCTTTCTTT. It specifies CASSGFGGGAAEAFF.

This clonotype was counted many times. The chain joins TRBV12-3 or TRBV12-4 to TRBJ1-1; D is uncertain. CDR3 length: 13 amino acids. Trimming shortened V by 7 bases and J by 4 bases, and 13 bases separated the two germline ends. CDR3 DNA sequence: TGTGCCAGCATAGGACCCCTCTTCACTGAAGCTTTCTTT. Translation: CASIGPLFTEAFF.

This clonotype was observed a few times. The V gene is TRBV20-1, the J gene TRBJ2-3; D might be TRBD2 (5 bases). Germline values: CDR1 DFQATT, CDR2 SNEGSKA (reference sequence). Trimming removed 1 base at V and 0 bases at J, with 5 bases between. The CDR3 totals 13 residues. The CDR3 nucleotides read TGCAGTGCTAGAGTAGCGAGCACAGATACGCAGTATTTT. Translation: CSARVASTDTQYF.

This clonotype has a count of ten or more. The V gene is TRBV20-1, the J gene TRBJ2-7; tentatively, D is TRBD2 (5 bases). Germline V gene data show CDR1 as DFQATT and CDR2 as SNEGSKA (reference sequence). V was trimmed by 3 bases and J by 2 bases, leaving 11 bases between them. This CDR3 has 13 residues. CDR3 in DNA: TGCAGTGCTAGTTCGGACTCTACCTACGAGCAGTACTTC. Its protein is CSASSDSTYEQYF.

The chain has TRBV11-3 and TRBJ1-1; maybe TRBD1 (6 bases). Germline values: CDR1 SGHNT, CDR2 YENEEA. The V end was cut by 5 bases, the J end by 11 bases, with 18 bases between. This CDR3 is built from 13 residues. CDR3 in DNA: TGTGCCAGCAGCCGGGGGCAGCCGGTTTCGGCTTTCTTT. This gives the protein CASSRGQPVSAFF.

The chain combines TRBV7-9 with TRBJ2-1; TRBD2 aligns across 10 bases. Germline trimming cut 5 bases from V and 0 bases from J; bases unmatched to any gene: 7. This CDR3 is 17 amino acids long. The germline CDR1 and CDR2 sequences are SEHNR and FQNEAQ (reference sequence). The CDR3 bases are TGTGCCAGCAGCCCCGGGACTAGCGCTAGCTCCTACAATGAGCAGTTCTTC. This codes for CASSPGTSASSYNEQFF. The full variable domain, its missing parts supplied by reference TRBV7-9 and TRBJ2-1, is DTGVSQNPRHKITKRGQNVTFRCDPISEHNRLYWYRQTLGQGPEFLTYFQNEAQLEKSRLLSDRFSAERPKGSFSTLEIQRTEQGDSAMYLCASSPGTSASSYNEQFFGPGTRLTVL.

J is TRBJ1-5 and V is TRBV24-1; no clear D. Germline V lookup: CDR1 KGHDR, CDR2 SFDVKD. V shed 2 bases and J shed 11 bases, with 12 bases lying between them. This CDR3 contains 13 residues. In DNA, the CDR3 is TGTGCCACCAGTGATTCCTCAAGTCCGGCCCAGCATTTT. Translation: CATSDSSSPAQHF.

This clonotype turned up a few times. J is TRBJ1-2 and V is TRBV7-2; no definite D call. The germline gives CDR1 SGHTA, CDR2 FQGNSA. The CDR3 totals 13 residues. The V end was cut by 5 bases, the J end by 2 bases, with 9 bases between. The CDR3 region has the DNA TGTGCCAGCAGCCCGACGTCGAACTATGGCTACACCTTC. It encodes CASSPTSNYGYTF.